Below, 13 T cell receptor beta chains from the same sample are listed, as sequenced in a study of monozygotic twins with inflammatory bowel disease. Following a re-call of the 5' RACE reads, TCRdb has one entry per CDR3 protein and lacks DNA. The listing records some 130,000 distinct CDR3 sequences. Material for sequencing was blood. The receptors originated from a human donor with ulcerative colitis or Crohn's disease, or a healthy co-twin of an affected twin (not recorded which).

The chain joins TRBV7-2 to TRBJ2-2; there is no DNA to check the TCRdb D call of TRBD1. This CDR3 spans 13 amino acids. The germline gives CDR1 SGHTA, CDR2 FQGNSA. Here the CDR3 reads CASSLGGSGELFF.

This chain uses TRBV10-3 with TRBJ2-1; TCRdb names TRBD1, which stays unverified in the absence of DNA. The CDR3 totals 15 residues. Germline V gives CDR1 ENHRY, CDR2 SYGVKD. This CDR3 is CAIRRGPSSYNEQFF.

The V gene is TRBV4-3, the J gene TRBJ1-3; the D call from TCRdb, TRBD1, cannot be confirmed without DNA. The CDR3 is 16 amino acids. From germline, CDR1 is LGHNA and CDR2 YSLEER. The CDR3: CASSQVPGTGVNTIYF.

The chain joins TRBV7-3 to TRBJ2-7; the TRBD1 assignment by TCRdb is unverifiable without DNA. The CDR3 is 13 residues long. CDR1 and CDR2 (germline): SGHTA, FQGTGA. This chain's CDR3 is CASSLEGRGEQYF.

The chain has TRBV28 and TRBJ2-5; the TCRdb D gene call, TRBD1, has no DNA to confirm it. Germline V lookup: CDR1 MDHEN, CDR2 SYDVKM. The CDR3 is made up of 13 amino acids. This chain's CDR3 is CASMGTEQETQYF. The full variable domain, completed using reference TRBV28 and TRBJ2-5, is DVKVTQSSRYLVKRTGEKVFLECVQDMDHENMFWYRQDPGLGLRLIYFSYDVKMKEKGDIPEGYSVSREKKERFSLILESASTNQTSMYLCASMGTEQETQYFGPGTRLLVL.

By frequency, this clonotype is medium-sized. The chain's CDR3 is CASSARTGDYNEQFF. The genes are TRBV5-5 and TRBJ2-1; as DNA is missing, the TRBD1 call by TCRdb cannot be tested. CDR3 length equals 15 residues. Germline V lookup: CDR1 SGHKS, CDR2 YYEKEE (reference sequence).

V and J are TRBV20-1 and TRBJ2-7; the TCRdb D gene call, TRBD2, has no DNA to confirm it. Germline V gene data show CDR1 as DFQATT and CDR2 as SNEGSKA (reference sequence). This CDR3 contains 15 residues. The CDR3 sequence is CSALAERLQDYEQYF.

The rearrangement links TRBV6-1 to TRBJ2-7; without DNA, the TCRdb call of TRBD1 cannot be checked. The CDR3 consists of 17 residues. Germline V gene lookup returns CDR1 MNHNS and CDR2 SASEGT. CDR3 amino acids: CASSPALEGALLYEQYF.

The J gene is TRBJ2-1, the V gene TRBV3-1; TCRdb proposes TRBD1, but this gene call is untestable without DNA. Germline V CDR1 and CDR2: LGHDT, YNNKEL (reference sequence). This CDR3 is 13 amino acids long. The chain's CDR3 is CASSQDRGSEQFF.

J is TRBJ1-1 and V is TRBV7-9. Germline-derived CDR1 and CDR2 are SEHNR and FQNEAQ (reference sequence). The CDR3 length is 12 residues. CDR3 residues: CASSPAGSEAFF.

This chain joins TRBV13 and TRBJ1-2. This CDR3 contains 13 residues. From germline, CDR1 is PRHDT and CDR2 FYEKMQ (reference sequence). This CDR3 is CASSLGGSYGYTF.

CDR3 region: CASSQAGTGIYEQYF. The rearrangement links TRBV4-2 to TRBJ2-7; the D gene TCRdb calls, TRBD1, cannot be checked with no DNA. This CDR3 is 15 amino acids long. CDR1 is LGHNA and CDR2 is YNFKEQ in the germline V gene.

The chain links TRBV9 to TRBJ2-1; the D call of TRBD2 rests on TCRdb alone, since no DNA is present to check it. Germline assignment: CDR1 SGDLS and CDR2 YYNGEE. The CDR3 spans 18 residues. CDR3 loop: CASSKGRASGIWRGEQFF.